The text below deals with one TCR beta chain. Its matching antigen is unknown. Trimming cost V 4 bases and J 0 bases; bases outside gene matches: 6. The CDR3 totals 15 residues. The germline CDR1 and CDR2 sequences are SGDLS and YYNGEE. Measured with immunoSEQ multiplex PCR; TCRdb has only the in-frame clones, and not every one. This table holds roughly 300,000 clones, 76% found once. This entry belongs to a study of cytotoxic CD8 clonotypes in ibrutinib-treated CLL. The study, taken as a whole, reports: Sustained-remission and progressing patients' sampling times differed. Public clonotypes (which were uncommon) either contracted or remained stable on treatment. At baseline, clonality was higher than in age-matched healthy donors and correlated with CD8+ counts.

V and J are TRBV9 and TRBJ2-7, with 8 nucleotides matching TRBD2. Sequences were derived from PBMCs, sampled at disease progression, from a patient treated with ibrutinib. The clonotype was recovered from a human donor with chronic lymphocytic leukemia. CDR3 amino acids: CASSKLAAPSYEQYF. The CDR3, as DNA: TGTGCCAGCAGCAAACTAGCGGCACCCTCCTACGAGCAGTACTTC.